These 15 T cell receptor beta chains share one sample of origin, sequenced in a study of vaccination and CD4 T cells after COVID-19. The treatment was: roughly 10-day PBMC culture with coronavirus spike peptide pools or control peptides (ViraFEST assay). Cultured CD4+ T cell DNA was sequenced using the Oncomine TCR Beta short-read assay. TCRdb processed the PCR reads anew with MiXCR; each CDR3 protein has one entry. This table has about 11,000 distinct CDR3 sequences, about 38% appearing once. Their target antigens are unknown. Sequences were obtained from CD4+ T cells from blood, cultured in vitro. The origin of the receptors is a human donor who had recovered from COVID-19.

The chain couples TRBV20-1 to TRBJ2-7, with TRBD2 as a possible D gene (5 bases). The CDR3 loop spans 13 amino acids. Trimming stripped 1 base from V and 6 bases from J, with 13 bases between. The germline gives CDR1 DFQATT, CDR2 SNEGSKA (reference sequence). Here the CDR3 reads CSARATSTSEQYF. CDR3 nucleotide sequence: TGCAGTGCTAGAGCAACTAGTACCAGCGAGCAGTACTTC.

The rearrangement links TRBV24-1 to TRBJ1-2; TRBD1 agrees at 8 bases. CDR3 size: 15 residues. V dropped 4 bases and J dropped 8; count of bases not matched to a gene: 11. Germline values: CDR1 KGHDR, CDR2 SFDVKD. The CDR3 nucleotides are TGTGCCACCAGTGACCCCAGACAGGGGCTAAGCGGCTACACCTTC. Translating it yields CATSDPRQGLSGYTF.

The J gene is TRBJ1-5, the V gene TRBV28; TRBD1 might be the D (5 bases). The CDR3 consists of 15 residues. The germline V and J ends were trimmed by 2 bases and 1 base, with 9 bases remaining between them. Germline assignment: CDR1 MDHEN and CDR2 SYDVKM. The CDR3 DNA is TGTGCCAGCAGTTTAGGGGGGATCAGCAATCAGCCCCAGCATTTT. It specifies CASSLGGISNQPQHF.

V usage is TRBV28 and J usage is TRBJ2-7, with D unclear. The CDR3 has 12 residues. Germline V gives CDR1 MDHEN, CDR2 SYDVKM. The ends were cut back, 5 bases at V and 2 bases at J, with 7 bases in the middle. This chain's CDR3 is CASSAPTYEQYF. CDR3 sequence (DNA): TGTGCCAGCAGTGCCCCGACCTACGAGCAGTACTTC. The full variable domain, in which reference TRBV28 and TRBJ2-7 provide the parts outside the CDR3, is DVKVTQSSRYLVKRTGEKVFLECVQDMDHENMFWYRQDPGLGLRLIYFSYDVKMKEKGDIPEGYSVSREKKERFSLILESASTNQTSMYLCASSAPTYEQYFGPGTRLTVT.

The chain employs TRBV28 and TRBJ2-3; 9 bases align to TRBD1. V gave up 5 bases and J gave up 3 bases; unmatched junction bases: 9. CDR1 and CDR2 from the germline V gene are MDHEN and SYDVKM. This CDR3 has 16 residues. CDR3 sequence reads: CASSPNTGGTTDTQYF. For the CDR3, the DNA is TGTGCCAGCAGTCCGAATACAGGGGGCACGACAGATACGCAGTATTTT.

This chain joins TRBV5-1 and TRBJ2-5; D is ambiguous. The length of the CDR3 is 11 residues. The V and J ends lost 0 bases and 5 bases respectively, with 2 bases between them. CDR1 is SGHRS, CDR2 YFSETQ, per germline. CDR3 in amino acids: CASSLDETQYF. CDR3 coding DNA: TGCGCCAGCAGCTTGGATGAGACCCAGTACTTC.

This rearrangement joins TRBV20-1 to TRBJ1-4; the D is unclear. Germline V lookup: CDR1 DFQATT, CDR2 SNEGSKA (reference sequence). CDR3 length: 12 amino acids. V lost 3 bases and J lost 4, with 6 bases in between. CDR3 bases: TGCAGTGCTAGTCCGAGTAATGAAAAACTGTTTTTT. Translating it yields CSASPSNEKLFF.

This clonotype was found a few times. This sequence joins TRBV12-3 or TRBV12-4 and TRBJ2-7; a weak D match, TRBD2 (6 bases). V shed 7 bases and J shed 6 bases, with 16 bases lying between them. The CDR3 loop spans 13 amino acids. The CDR3 region has the DNA TGTGCCAGCAACCGGGACTTAGTAGCCGAGCAGTACTTC. Its protein is CASNRDLVAEQYF.

The rearrangement uses TRBV5-1 and TRBJ2-1; perhaps D is TRBD1 or TRBD2 (5 bases each). CDR1 is SGHRS and CDR2 is YFSETQ in the germline V gene. The CDR3 has 14 amino acids. Trimming took off 3 bases at V and 4 bases at J, with 11 bases between the two ends. The CDR3: CASSWSGLYNEQFF. The CDR3 DNA reads TGCGCCAGCAGCTGGTCGGGGCTTTACAATGAGCAGTTCTTC.

This clonotype was seen a few times. The V call is TRBV20-1, the J call TRBJ2-2; 9 bases line up with TRBD2. CDR1 is DFQATT, CDR2 SNEGSKA, per germline (reference sequence). The CDR3 is 15 amino acids. V shed 3 bases, J shed 5 bases, and the junction held 7 bases outside the gene matches. Here the CDR3 DNA reads TGCAGTGCTAGTGGGCGGCGGGAGGGGACCGGGGAGCTGTTTTTT. As protein: CSASGRREGTGELFF.

This clonotype was counted between two and nine times. V is TRBV19 and J is TRBJ2-7, with D perhaps matching TRBD1 or TRBD2 (5 bases each). This CDR3 comprises 15 residues. Germline lookup yields CDR1 LNHDA and CDR2 SQIVND (reference sequence). V was pared by 7 bases and J by 3 bases, with 19 bases between. For the CDR3, the DNA is TGTGCCAGTAAGGGTACCGGGACCCACTTCTACGAGCAGTACTTC. This translates into CASKGTGTHFYEQYF.

The V and J genes are TRBV28 and TRBJ2-3; D perhaps matches TRBD1 (6 bases). The CDR3 has 16 residues. Trimming took 6 bases from V and 8 from J, leaving 24 bases between them. Germline-derived CDR1 and CDR2 are MDHEN and SYDVKM. CDR3 DNA: TGTGCCAGCAGACGAGGGGGAATCACACGTGCAGCTACGCAGTATTTT. Its protein product is CASRRGGITRAATQYF.

This chain uses TRBV7-2 with TRBJ2-3; TRBD2 is a possible D gene (6 bases). V lost 2 bases to trimming and J lost 6 bases, with 12 bases between them. From germline, CDR1 is SGHTA and CDR2 FQGNSA. CDR3 length: 14 residues. The CDR3 spells CASSLREVGDTQYF. DNA of the CDR3: TGTGCCAGCAGCTTAAGGGAGGTTGGGGATACGCAGTATTTT.

The chain uses TRBV20-1 and TRBJ2-7, with 10 bases identical to TRBD2. In germline, CDR1 is DFQATT, CDR2 SNEGSKA (reference sequence). This CDR3 contains 15 residues. V shed 1 base, J shed 1 base, and the junction held 4 bases outside the gene matches. The CDR3 DNA follows: TGCAGTGCTAGAGTAGCGGGAGGTGCGTCCTACGAGCAGTACTTC. Its protein product is CSARVAGGASYEQYF.

Only a few counts were recorded for this clonotype. The V call is TRBV20-1, the J call TRBJ2-7, with D perhaps assigned TRBD1 or TRBD2 (5 bases each). Trimming removed 6 bases from V and 0 bases from J, with 9 bases in between. CDR3 size: 12 residues. Looked up from germline, CDR1 is DFQATT and CDR2 is SNEGSKA (reference sequence). The CDR3 is CSAHGTSYEQYF. CDR3 nucleotide sequence: TGCAGTGCCCACGGGACCTCCTACGAGCAGTACTTC.